This T cell receptor (beta chain) was observed in a study of patients and donors after allogeneic stem cell transplantation. CDR1 LNHDA and CDR2 SQIVND come from the germline V gene (reference sequence). Trimming at V came to 1 base and at J to 5 bases, leaving 8 bases not matched to a gene. The CDR3 runs 16 residues. TCRdb independently ran MiXCR on the RT-PCR reads; one entry per CDR3 protein. The sample consists of about a million distinct CDR3 sequences, 18% of them appearing once. This chain uses TRBV19 with TRBJ2-3; TRBD1 agrees at 8 bases. This TCR derives from a human donor who was either an allogeneic HSCT recipient or a stem cell or donor lymphocyte infusion donor (not recorded which). It is not recorded whose cells these are; they may come from a transplant donor. Sequences were obtained from blood, either unsorted or a sorted T cell fraction (not recorded which). The DNA of the CDR3 is TGTGCCAGTAGTATAGGATCCCAGGGGGCTGTAGATACGCAGTATTTT. Amino acid sequence: CASSIGSQGAVDTQYF.